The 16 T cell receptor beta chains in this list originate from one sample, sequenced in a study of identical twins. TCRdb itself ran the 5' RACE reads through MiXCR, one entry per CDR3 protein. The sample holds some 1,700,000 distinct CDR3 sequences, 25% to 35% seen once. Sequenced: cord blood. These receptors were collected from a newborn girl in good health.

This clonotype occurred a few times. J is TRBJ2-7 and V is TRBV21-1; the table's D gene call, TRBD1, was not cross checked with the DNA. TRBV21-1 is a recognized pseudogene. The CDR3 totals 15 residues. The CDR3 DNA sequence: TGTGCCAGCAGCAAAGATCCAGGGGGCGCGTACGAGCAGTACTTC. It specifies CASSKDPGGAYEQYF.

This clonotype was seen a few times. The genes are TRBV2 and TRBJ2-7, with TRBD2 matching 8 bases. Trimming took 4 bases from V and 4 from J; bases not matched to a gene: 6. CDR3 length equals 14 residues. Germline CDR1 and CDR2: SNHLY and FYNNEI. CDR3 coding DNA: TGTGCCAGCAGTGCTCGGGGGGGTCTTTACGAGCAGTACTTC. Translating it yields CASSARGGLYEQYF.

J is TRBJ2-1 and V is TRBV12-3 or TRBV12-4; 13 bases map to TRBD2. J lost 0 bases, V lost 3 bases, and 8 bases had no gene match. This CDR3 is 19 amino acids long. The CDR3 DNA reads TGTGCCAGCAGTTTTAGACTAGCGGGGGGCTTTAGCTCCTACAATGAGCAGTTCTTC. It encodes CASSFRLAGGFSSYNEQFF.

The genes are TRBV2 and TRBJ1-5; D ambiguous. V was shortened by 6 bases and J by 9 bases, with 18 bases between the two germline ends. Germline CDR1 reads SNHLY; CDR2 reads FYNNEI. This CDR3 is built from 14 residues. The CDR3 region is CASSTLGPPWPQHF. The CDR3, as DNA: TGTGCCAGCAGCACATTAGGGCCTCCCTGGCCCCAGCATTTT.

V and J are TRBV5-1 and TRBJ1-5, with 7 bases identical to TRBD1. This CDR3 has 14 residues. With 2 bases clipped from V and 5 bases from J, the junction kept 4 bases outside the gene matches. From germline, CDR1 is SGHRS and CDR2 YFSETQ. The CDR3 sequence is CASSFTGVDQPQHF. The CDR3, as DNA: TGCGCCAGCAGCTTTACAGGGGTGGATCAGCCCCAGCATTTT.

The CDR3 reads CSARDRPGGPNEQFF. Here the CDR3 DNA reads TGCAGTGCTAGAGATCGACCAGGGGGCCCCAATGAGCAGTTCTTC. This chain uses TRBV20-1 with TRBJ2-1, with 8 bases that match TRBD1. CDR1 and CDR2 (germline): DFQATT, SNEGSKA (reference sequence). The CDR3 contains 15 residues. Trimming took 0 bases from V and 6 from J; bases not matched to a gene: 7.

The CDR3 spells CAISDTRNEQYF. The CDR3, as DNA: TGTGCCATCAGTGACACACGCAATGAGCAGTACTTC. V and J are TRBV10-3 and TRBJ2-4; D is unresolved. Trimming removed 3 bases at V and 13 bases at J, with 13 bases between. This CDR3 contains 12 residues. The germline CDR1 and CDR2 sequences are ENHRY and SYGVKD.

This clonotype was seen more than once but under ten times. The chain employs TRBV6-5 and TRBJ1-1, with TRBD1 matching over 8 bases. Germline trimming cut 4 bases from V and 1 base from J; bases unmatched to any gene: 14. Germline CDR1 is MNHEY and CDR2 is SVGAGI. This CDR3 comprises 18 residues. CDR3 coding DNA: TGTGCCAGCAGTTTGGGGCGACAGGGGAGAGGAAAGAACACTGAAGCTTTCTTT. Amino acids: CASSLGRQGRGKNTEAFF.

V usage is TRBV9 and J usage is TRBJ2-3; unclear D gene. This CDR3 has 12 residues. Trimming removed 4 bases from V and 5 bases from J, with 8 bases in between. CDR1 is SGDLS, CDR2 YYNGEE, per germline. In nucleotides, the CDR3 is TGTGCCAGCAGCTCATGGGAAGATACGCAGTATTTT. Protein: CASSSWEDTQYF.

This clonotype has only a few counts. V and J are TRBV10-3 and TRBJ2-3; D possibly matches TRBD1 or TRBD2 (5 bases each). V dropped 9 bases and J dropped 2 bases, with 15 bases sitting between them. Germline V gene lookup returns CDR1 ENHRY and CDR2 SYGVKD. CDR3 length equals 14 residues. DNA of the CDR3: TGTGCCATGACTGGGACCCTCGACACAGATACGCAGTATTTT. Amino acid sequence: CAMTGTLDTDTQYF.

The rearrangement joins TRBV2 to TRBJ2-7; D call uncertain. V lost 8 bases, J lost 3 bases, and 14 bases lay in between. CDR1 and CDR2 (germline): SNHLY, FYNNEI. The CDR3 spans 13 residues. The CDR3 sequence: CASAAPSYYEQYF. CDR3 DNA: TGTGCCAGCGCTGCCCCCTCCTACTACGAGCAGTACTTC.

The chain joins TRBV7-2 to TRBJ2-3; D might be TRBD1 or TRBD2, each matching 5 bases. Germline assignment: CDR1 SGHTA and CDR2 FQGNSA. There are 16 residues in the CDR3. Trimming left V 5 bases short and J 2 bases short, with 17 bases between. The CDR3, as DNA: TGTGCCAGCAGCCGTATGGGACGGGCCTACACAGATACGCAGTATTTT. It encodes CASSRMGRAYTDTQYF.

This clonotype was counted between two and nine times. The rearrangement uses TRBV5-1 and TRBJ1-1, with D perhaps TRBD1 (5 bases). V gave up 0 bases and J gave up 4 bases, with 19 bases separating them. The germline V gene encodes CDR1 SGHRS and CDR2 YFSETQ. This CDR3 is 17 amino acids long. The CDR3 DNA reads TGCGCCAGCAGCTTGGATAGTTTTTATCCAGGGAGCACTGAAGCTTTCTTT. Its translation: CASSLDSFYPGSTEAFF. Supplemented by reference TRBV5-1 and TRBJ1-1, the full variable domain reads KAGVTQTPRYLIKTRGQQVTLSCSPISGHRSVSWYQQTPGQGLQFLFEYFSETQRNKGNFPGRFSGRQFSNSRSEMNVSTLELGDSALYLCASSLDSFYPGSTEAFFGQGTRLTVV.

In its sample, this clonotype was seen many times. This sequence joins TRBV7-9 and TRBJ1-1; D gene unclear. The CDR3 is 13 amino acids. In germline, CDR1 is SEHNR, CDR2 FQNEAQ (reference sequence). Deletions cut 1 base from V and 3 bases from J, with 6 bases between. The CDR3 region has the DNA TGTGCCAGCAGCTTAGTCACTCACACTGAAGCTTTCTTT. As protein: CASSLVTHTEAFF. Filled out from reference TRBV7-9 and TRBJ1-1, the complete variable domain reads DTGVSQNPRHKITKRGQNVTFRCDPISEHNRLYWYRQTLGQGPEFLTYFQNEAQLEKSRLLSDRFSAERPKGSFSTLEIQRTEQGDSAMYLCASSLVTHTEAFFGQGTRLTVV.

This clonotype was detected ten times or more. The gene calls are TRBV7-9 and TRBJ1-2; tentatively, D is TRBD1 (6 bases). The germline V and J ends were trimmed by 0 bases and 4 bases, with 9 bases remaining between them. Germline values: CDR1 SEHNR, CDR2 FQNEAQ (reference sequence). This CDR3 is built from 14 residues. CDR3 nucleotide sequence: TGTGCCAGCAGCTTAGCACAGGGCATCTATGGCTACACCTTC. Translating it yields CASSLAQGIYGYTF.

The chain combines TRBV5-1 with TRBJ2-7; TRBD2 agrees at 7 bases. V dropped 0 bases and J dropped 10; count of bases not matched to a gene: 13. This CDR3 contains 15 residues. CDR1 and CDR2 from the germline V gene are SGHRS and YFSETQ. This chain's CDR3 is CASSLGLAVQEAQYF. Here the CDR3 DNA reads TGCGCCAGCAGCTTGGGGCTAGCGGTCCAAGAGGCCCAGTACTTC.